Shown below are 8 T cell receptor beta chains from a single sample sequenced in a study of CD8 T cells in ankylosing spondylitis. Study conclusions and caveats: Made up of 7 to 9 highly homologous variants, a TCR beta motif appeared characteristic of ankylosing spondylitis blood.

TCRdb reprocessed the 5' RACE reads with MiXCR, giving one entry per CDR3 protein. This sample yields a few hundred thousand distinct CDR3 sequences, of which about 17% are seen a single time; about 42% belongs to the top ten. These receptors are not linked to any known antigen. Source material: blood, either unsorted or a sorted T cell fraction (not recorded which). These receptors were collected from a male donor with ankylosing spondylitis.

This clonotype came up many times. V gene TRBV20-1 combines with J gene TRBJ1-5, with D unclear. Trimming pared 6 bases from V and 3 bases from J, leaving 12 bases between. Germline V gene data show CDR1 as DFQATT and CDR2 as SNEGSKA (reference sequence). This CDR3 has 13 residues. The CDR3 nucleotides read TGCAGTGCAGAGGAGGCGATCAATCAGCCCCAGCATTTT. Protein product: CSAEEAINQPQHF.

This clonotype was seen more than once but under ten times. This chain links TRBV5-1 with TRBJ1-1, with 10 bases identical to TRBD1. The CDR3 sequence is 14 residues long. The germline V gene encodes CDR1 SGHRS and CDR2 YFSETQ. J lost 7 bases, V lost 4 bases, and 7 bases had no gene match. CDR3 loop: CASSHRDRGIEAFF. CDR3 bases: TGCGCCAGCAGCCACCGGGACAGGGGCATTGAAGCTTTCTTT.

The chain is built from TRBV6-6 and TRBJ2-2, with D perhaps TRBD2 (6 bases). Germline V gives CDR1 MNHNY, CDR2 SVGAGI (reference sequence). The ends were cut back, 0 bases at V and 7 bases at J, with 6 bases in the middle. The CDR3 sequence is 13 residues long. CDR3: CASSYSEGGELFF. The CDR3 coding sequence is TGTGCCAGCAGTTACTCGGAGGGCGGGGAGCTGTTTTTT.

The chain carries TRBV6-1 and TRBJ2-7; no clear D. The CDR3 is 13 amino acids. Looked up from germline, CDR1 is MNHNS and CDR2 is SASEGT. V was cut by 3 bases and J by 2 bases, with 8 bases left in between. For the CDR3, the DNA is TGTGCCAGCAGTGACAGGTCAACCTACGAGCAGTACTTC. Translation: CASSDRSTYEQYF.

This clonotype was counted only a few times. This chain connects TRBV30 to TRBJ2-7, with a weak D call TRBD2 (5 bases). V lost 5 bases and J lost 2, with 10 bases in between. Germline values: CDR1 GTSNPN, CDR2 SVGIG (reference sequence). This CDR3 spans 12 amino acids. The CDR3 bases are TGTGCCTGGGACGTGGGAGCCTACGAGCAGTACTTC. It encodes CAWDVGAYEQYF. Full variable domain (outside the CDR3, taken from reference TRBV30 and TRBJ2-7): SQTIHQWPATLVQPVGSPLSLECTVEGTSNPNLYWYRQAAGRGLQLLFYSVGIGQISSEVPQNLSASRPQDRQFILSSKKLLLSDSGFYLCAWDVGAYEQYFGPGTRLTVT.

V is TRBV6-5 and J is TRBJ2-2, with 8 bases identical to TRBD2. CDR1 and CDR2 (germline): MNHEY, SVGAGI. The CDR3 is 15 residues long. The V segment lost 4 bases and the J segment 5 bases; nucleotides outside the gene matches: 6. CDR3 sequence reads: CASSWSIAGTGELFF. CDR3 coding DNA: TGTGCCAGCAGTTGGTCGATAGCGGGAACCGGGGAGCTGTTTTTT.

The rearrangement uses TRBV24-1 and TRBJ2-3; 12 bases fit TRBD2. CDR1 is KGHDR and CDR2 is SFDVKD in the germline V gene. The CDR3 runs 17 residues. The V and J ends lost 3 bases and 3 bases, in that order; junction bases with no gene match: 6. The CDR3 nucleotides are TGTGCCACCAGTGATCCCTTGGGGACTAGCGGGACAGATACGCAGTATTTT. It encodes CATSDPLGTSGTDTQYF.

Concerning this clonotype itself: The junction differs from germline at one of its ends, possibly a read error. This chain links TRBV5-1 with TRBJ2-7, with 7 bases fitting TRBD1. Germline V gene sequence: CDR1 SGHRS, CDR2 YFSETQ. CDR3 size: 15 residues. Here the CDR3 reads CASSPYRDSQLEEYF. In DNA form, the CDR3 reads TGCGCCAGCAGCCCCTACCGGGACAGTCAACTCGAGGAGTACTTC.